This T cell receptor (beta chain) originates from a study of blood T cell repertoires in COVID-19. Across the study: PBMCs, B-cell-depleted T cells, or T cells provided the cDNA or gDNA that made up the material.

Assay: immunoSEQ multiplex PCR; the TCRdb copy retains only in-frame clones and omits some. The table includes under 250,000 clones, 83% detected once. Sample: peripheral blood. The sequence came from a woman aged 40 to 50 with active or convalescent COVID-19.

CDR3 DNA sequence: TGTGCCAGCCAAATAGACCCCGGGGATGGCTACACCTTC. Its protein product is CASQIDPGDGYTF. The rearrangement uses TRBV6-5 and TRBJ1-2; D is ambiguous. Trimming took 8 bases from V and 6 from J, leaving 16 bases between them. The CDR3 runs to 13 residues. Germline V CDR1 and CDR2: MNHEY, SVGAGI.